Below, 3 T cell receptor beta chains from the same sample are listed, as sequenced in a study of human T cells and chemical hapten exposure. TCRdb used MiXCR to reprocess the RACE reads, holding one entry per CDR3 protein. The sample records roughly 380,000 distinct CDR3 sequences, roughly 4.8% being singletons. Time point reported: patch test 1, 2 weeks after DPC sensitization. Treatment meaning: therapeutic diphenylcyclopropenone sensitization with weekly scalp DPC. The sequences come from whole blood, collected in connection with sensitization to the hapten diphenylcyclopropenone (DPC). The receptor source for this set is a woman aged 45 to 65 with alopecia areata. Some clones in this sample may be carry-over from other donors' samples.

This clonotype has a count of ten or more. The chain has TRBV12-3 or TRBV12-4 and TRBJ2-7; D not certain. This CDR3 region has 12 residues. V gave up 5 bases and J gave up 4 bases, with 9 bases separating them. CDR3 DNA sequence: TGTGCCAGCAGTACCCGACGGTACGAGCAGTACTTC. This sequence encodes CASSTRRYEQYF.

This clonotype has at least ten counts. This chain links TRBV29-1 with TRBJ2-1; D gene ambiguous. Germline assignment: CDR1 SQVTM and CDR2 ANQGSEA. Trimming left V 3 bases short and J 1 base short, with 4 bases between. CDR3 length equals 12 residues. As DNA, the CDR3 is TGCAGCGTTGAGAAGTCCTACAATGAGCAGTTCTTC. This encodes CSVEKSYNEQFF.

This clonotype has only a few counts. The J gene is TRBJ1-4, the V gene TRBV7-8; D is unclear. Trimming took 0 bases from V and 2 from J, leaving 13 bases between them. The CDR3 contains 17 residues. Germline V gene sequence: CDR1 SGHVS, CDR2 FQNEAQ. The chain's CDR3 is CASSLALEQTTNEKLFF. The CDR3 nucleotides are TGTGCCAGCAGCTTAGCCCTCGAACAGACTACTAATGAAAAACTGTTTTTT.